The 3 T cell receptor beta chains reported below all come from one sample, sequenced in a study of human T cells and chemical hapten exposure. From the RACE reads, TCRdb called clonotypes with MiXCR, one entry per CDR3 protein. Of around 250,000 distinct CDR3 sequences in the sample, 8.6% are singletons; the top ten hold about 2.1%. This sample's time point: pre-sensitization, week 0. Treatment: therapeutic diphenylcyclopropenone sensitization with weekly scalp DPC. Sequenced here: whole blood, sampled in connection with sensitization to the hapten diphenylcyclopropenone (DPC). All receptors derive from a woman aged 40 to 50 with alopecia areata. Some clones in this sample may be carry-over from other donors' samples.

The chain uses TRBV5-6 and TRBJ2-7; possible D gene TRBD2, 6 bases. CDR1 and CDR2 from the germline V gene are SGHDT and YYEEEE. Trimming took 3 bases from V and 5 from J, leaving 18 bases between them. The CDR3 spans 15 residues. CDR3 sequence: CASSYRDSLYNEQYF. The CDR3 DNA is TGTGCCAGCAGCTACCGGGACTCCCTTTACAACGAGCAGTACTTC.

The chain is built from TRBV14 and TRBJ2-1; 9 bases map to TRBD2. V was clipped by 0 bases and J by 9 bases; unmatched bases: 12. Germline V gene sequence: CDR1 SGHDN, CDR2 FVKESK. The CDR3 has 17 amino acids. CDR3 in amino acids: CASSQDRLAGWYSEQFF. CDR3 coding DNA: TGTGCCAGCAGCCAAGATAGGCTAGCGGGATGGTATAGTGAGCAGTTCTTC.

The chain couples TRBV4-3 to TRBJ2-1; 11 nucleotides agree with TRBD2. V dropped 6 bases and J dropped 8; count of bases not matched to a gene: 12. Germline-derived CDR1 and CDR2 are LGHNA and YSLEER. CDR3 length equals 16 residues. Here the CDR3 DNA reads TGCGCCAGCAGTCCCCCCCGGACTAGCGGGTTAGATGAGCAGTTCTTC. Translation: CASSPPRTSGLDEQFF.